This TCR beta chain is drawn from a study of shared clonotypes between healthy human individuals. Points from the study as a whole: Donor clonotype sharing was expected to depend on sequencing depth.

The table came from immunoSEQ multiplex PCR; TCRdb's copy has only in-frame clones and leaves some out. The sample has 530,000 or so clones; over 75% are singletons. A note on this clone: The antigen remains unidentified.

The sequenced sample consisted of PBMCs. This receptor was obtained from a woman aged 40 to 55 in good health. Some clones in this sample may be carry-over from other donors' samples.

CDR3 bases: TGTGCCAGCAGTTTAACGTTGGGGTACAATGAGCAGTTCTTC. It is translated as CASSLTLGYNEQFF. The chain links TRBV28 to TRBJ2-1; D gene ambiguous. CDR1 and CDR2 (germline): MDHEN, SYDVKM. The length of the CDR3 is 14 residues. V gave up 2 bases and J gave up 4 bases, with 9 bases separating them.